This is a list of T cell receptor beta chains from one sample in a study of T cells in Graves' hyperthyroidism and ophthalmopathy. From the multiplex PCR reads, TCRdb called clonotypes with MiXCR, one entry per CDR3 protein. Of about 49,000 distinct CDR3 sequences in the sample, 45% to 65% were seen once. The sample comprised peripheral blood or thyroid tissue (not recorded which). Receptor source: a man younger than 35 with Graves' hyperthyroidism. CDR3s include the opening cysteine and the closing phenylalanine or tryptophan. D genes are given only for firm matches. Expanded clones get a size class; other rows say once, few or many, or leave the size out.

CDR3 | DNA | size | D | J | V
CASSGQRRSDTQYF | TGTGCCAGCAGCGGACAGCGGAGGTCAGATACGCAGTATTTT | - | - | TRBJ2-3 | TRBV7-9
CASSLGDRGQESQYF | TGTGCCAGCAGCTTGGGAGACAGGGGCCAAGAGTCCCAGTACTTC | - | TRBD1 | TRBJ2-5 | TRBV5-6
CASTETSGTYEQYF | TGTGCCAGCACCGAGACTAGCGGGACCTACGAGCAGTACTTC | - | TRBD2 | TRBJ2-7 | TRBV2
CASSQGLNYGYTF | TGTGCCAGCAGTCAGGGGCTTAACTATGGCTACACCTTC | - | - | TRBJ1-2 | TRBV7-8
CASMGQGSSPLHF | TGTGCCAGCATGGGGCAGGGTAGTTCACCCCTCCACTTT | - | - | TRBJ1-6 | TRBV2
CAWSADLGSEKLFF | TGTGCCTGGAGTGCGGACTTGGGTAGTGAAAAACTGTTTTTT | few | - | TRBJ1-4 | TRBV30
CASSANRNYGYTF | TGTGCCAGCAGTGCTAACAGAAACTATGGCTACACCTTC | - | - | TRBJ1-2 | TRBV19
CATSSRGTIYEQYF | TGTGCCACCAGCAGCCGCGGGACCATCTACGAGCAGTACTTC | - | - | TRBJ2-7 | TRBV15
CAIRGTGGNTIYF | TGTGCCATCAGGGGGACAGGCGGAAACACCATATATTTT | - | TRBD1 | TRBJ1-3 | TRBV10-3
CASLRGGGTEAFF | TGTGCCAGCTTGAGGGGCGGCGGCACTGAAGCTTTCTTT | few | - | TRBJ1-1 | TRBV28
CAISETTGTYEQYF | TGTGCCATCAGTGAGACGACGGGAACCTACGAGCAGTACTTC | - | - | TRBJ2-7 | TRBV10-3
CASSWGELNYGYTF | TGTGCCAGCAGCTGGGGGGAGTTGAACTATGGCTACACCTTC | - | - | TRBJ1-2 | TRBV11-2
CASSPPNPEGQPQHF | TGTGCCAGCTCACCACCGAACCCCGAGGGTCAGCCCCAGCATTTT | - | - | TRBJ1-5 | TRBV12-3/TRBV12-4
CSASGLAGQETQYF | TGCAGTGCTAGCGGACTAGCGGGTCAAGAGACCCAGTACTTC | - | TRBD2 | TRBJ2-5 | TRBV20-1
CASSYSTNEKLFF | TGTGCCAGCTCCTACAGTACTAATGAAAAACTGTTTTTT | many | - | TRBJ1-4 | TRBV7-9
CSARGGQQETQYF | TGCAGCGCCCGGGGGGGCCAGCAAGAGACCCAGTACTTC | - | TRBD2 | TRBJ2-5 | TRBV29-1
CASSLTSSGANVLTF | TGTGCCAGCAGTTTAACCTCTTCTGGGGCCAACGTCCTGACTTTC | - | - | TRBJ2-6 | TRBV27
CASSQSQGAGEAFF | TGTGCCAGCAGCCAATCCCAGGGGGCAGGGGAAGCTTTCTTT | many | TRBD1 | TRBJ1-1 | TRBV3-1
CASRLDGTGDSPLHF | TGCGCCAGCAGATTGGACGGGACAGGGGATTCACCCCTCCACTTT | - | TRBD1 | TRBJ1-6 | TRBV5-1
CSARELGAQTYEQYF | TGCAGTGCTAGAGAACTGGGGGCACAAACCTACGAGCAGTACTTC | - | - | TRBJ2-7 | TRBV20-1
CAIKDDRGISQPQHF | TGTGCCATCAAGGATGACAGGGGAATAAGTCAGCCCCAGCATTTT | - | TRBD1 | TRBJ1-5 | TRBV10-3
CSVGTGGTEAFF | TGCAGCGTGGGCACAGGGGGCACTGAAGCTTTCTTT | - | TRBD1 | TRBJ1-1 | TRBV29-1